Following are 5 T cell receptor beta chains from one sample sequenced in a study of cytomegalovirus exposure and HLA in healthy donors. With 60 Vbeta and 13 Jbeta primers, the PCR was carried out. Profiling relied on immunoSEQ multiplex PCR, and the TCRdb table lists in-frame clones only, not all of them. This table has 150,000 to 200,000 clones, about three quarters appearing once. The specimen sequenced was PBMCs. Receptor source: a woman in her twenties or thirties in good health and CMV-seropositive.

This clone appeared a single time. The rearrangement links TRBV19 to TRBJ2-5, with 8 bases matching TRBD1. The DNA end is a closer match to TRBJ2-7, so the J assignment may be wrong. The CDR3 runs to 14 residues. In germline, CDR1 is LNHDA, CDR2 SQIVND (reference sequence). The CDR3, as DNA: TGTGCCAGTAGCGACACAGGGGGTGGATACGAGCAGTACTTC. Residues: CASSDTGGGYEQYF.

This clone was seen a handful of times. V usage is TRBV6-5 and J usage is TRBJ1-2, with 10 bases identical to TRBD1. The CDR3 loop spans 14 amino acids. Per germline, CDR1 MNHEY and CDR2 SVGAGI. Trimming at V came to 6 bases and at J to 4 bases, leaving 5 bases not matched to a gene. CDR3 DNA sequence: TGTGCCAGCAGGGGACAGGGGAGTCCCTATGGCTACACCTTC. Its protein product is CASRGQGSPYGYTF.

This chain uses TRBV5-1 with TRBJ2-2; 9 bases are a match to TRBD1. Trimming took 0 bases from V and 5 from J; bases not matched to a gene: 8. CDR3 length equals 17 residues. Germline-derived CDR1 and CDR2 are SGHRS and YFSETQ. The CDR3 DNA reads as TGCGCCAGCAGCTTGGGTACAGGGGGCGCGGGTACCGGGGAGCTGTTTTTT. It yields the protein CASSLGTGGAGTGELFF.

The V call is TRBV7-3, the J call TRBJ1-2, with D perhaps TRBD1 (6 bases). Trimming took 5 bases from V and 8 from J, leaving 18 bases between them. The CDR3 has 14 amino acids. Germline values: CDR1 SGHTA, CDR2 FQGTGA. The CDR3 bases are TGTGCCAGCAGCCCGTCACAGGGCCTTGAAGGCTACACCTTC. This encodes CASSPSQGLEGYTF.

The chain carries TRBV19 and TRBJ1-1; D perhaps matches TRBD1 (6 bases). The CDR3 totals 17 residues. Between the trimmed V and J ends, which lost 3 bases and 0 bases, there was a span of 17 bases. The germline CDR1 and CDR2 sequences are LNHDA and SQIVND (reference sequence). CDR3 residues: CASSIVAGAPMNTEAFF. The CDR3 coding sequence is TGTGCCAGTAGTATCGTGGCAGGGGCACCGATGAACACTGAAGCTTTCTTT.